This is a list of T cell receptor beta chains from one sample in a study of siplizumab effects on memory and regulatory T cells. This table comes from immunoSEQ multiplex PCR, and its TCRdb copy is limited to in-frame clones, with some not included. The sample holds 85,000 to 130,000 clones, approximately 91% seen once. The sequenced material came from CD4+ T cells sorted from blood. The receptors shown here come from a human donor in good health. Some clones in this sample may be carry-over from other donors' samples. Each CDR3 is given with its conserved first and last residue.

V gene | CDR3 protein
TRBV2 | CASSPGLGRTDTQYF
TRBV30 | CAWSLGGTGPDEQYF
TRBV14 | CASSQSGNEQYF
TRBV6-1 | CASSESGGNEKLFF
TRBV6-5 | CASSRDYYEQYF
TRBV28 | CASSFGTGGAYGYTF
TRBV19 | CASSPKGERTSGNTIYF
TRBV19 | CASKGLWTTSSGANVLTF
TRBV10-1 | CASSESTSPGLAKNIQYF
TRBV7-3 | CASSSLAGTKSNEQFF
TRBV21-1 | CASSNKDKPLGTNYEQYF
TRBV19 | CASRTPEGGNQPQHF
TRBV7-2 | CASSRRGGSSYNEQFF
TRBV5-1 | CASSPGQGLDKAQYF
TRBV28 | CASSLKAGQAGNTIYF
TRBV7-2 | CASSNNRGAYYTDTQYF
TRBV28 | CASSPGGQETQYF
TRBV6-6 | CASSSTSGRGRQYF
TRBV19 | CASSMTVRFEAFF
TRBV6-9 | CASRHDGFPEAFF
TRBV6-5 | CAATSGYNEQFF
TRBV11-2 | CASRQTSGSYEQYF
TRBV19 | CANDLAGGADTQYF
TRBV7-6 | CASSFSSNQNNEQFF
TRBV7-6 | CASSLGTGSYNEQFF
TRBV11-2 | CASSLDGTPGETQYF
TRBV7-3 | CASSLRGVDEQFF
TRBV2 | CASSKYRLAGENEQFF